This is a list of T cell receptor beta chains from one sample in a study of shared clonotypes between healthy human individuals. Sequencing used immunoSEQ multiplex PCR; TCRdb keeps in-frame clones, though not all of them. The sample yields roughly 2,300,000 clones, approximately 90% seen once. Material for sequencing was naive CD4+ T cells from PBMCs. These receptors came from a man younger than 35 in good health. Some clones in this sample may be carry-over from other donors' samples. Each CDR3 is given with its conserved first and last residue. Fields, in order: V gene, J gene, CDR3 protein.

TRBV5-4	TRBJ1-3	CASSLDRNSGNTIYF
TRBV11-2	TRBJ1-2	CASSFIEAYGYTF
TRBV25-1	TRBJ2-2	CASSENGELFF
TRBV7-9	TRBJ1-4	CASSPGGLGEKLFF
TRBV4-1	TRBJ2-1	CASSQSLAGGLNEQFF
TRBV18	TRBJ2-7	CASSIGLAGVYEQYF
TRBV6-5	TRBJ2-1	CASSVSGTGNNEQFF
TRBV7-2	TRBJ1-1	CASSLTGEVTEAFF
TRBV28	TRBJ1-5	CASSPPLGEKGNQPQHF
TRBV29-1	TRBJ2-5	CSVNRVQETQYF
TRBV20-1	TRBJ1-2	CSAYDSPRYTF
TRBV6-1	TRBJ1-5	CASQGIEPQHF
TRBV18	TRBJ2-7	CASSPYRGGGLLREQYF
TRBV5-8	TRBJ2-4	CASTFEGGAKNIQYF
TRBV5-4	TRBJ1-1	CASSPPGQGLNTEAFF
TRBV7-3	TRBJ2-1	CASSSPGHISEQFF
TRBV19	TRBJ2-2	CASRLAPNTGELFF
TRBV5-1	TRBJ2-7	CASSQGTSGSGEQYF
TRBV27	TRBJ2-1	CASSLMGGRSDEQFF
TRBV9	TRBJ2-1	CASSPRTSGNEQFF
TRBV5-4	TRBJ1-2	CASSSDRDPPYTF
TRBV9	TRBJ2-7	CASSADPIQGREQYF
TRBV18	TRBJ1-1	CASSLLTRGTEAFF
TRBV2	TRBJ1-4	CASTGTRGEKLFF
TRBV5-4	TRBJ2-3	CASSPGLQLYRTDTQYF
TRBV5-4	TRBJ2-7	CASSLGDEQYF
TRBV7-2	TRBJ2-6	CASTASWSRSGANVLTF
TRBV7-2	TRBJ2-3	CASSLVLAGAKDTQYF
TRBV28	TRBJ1-5	CASSFLLRRYSNQPQHF
TRBV9	TRBJ2-2	CASSALQGKNTGELFF
TRBV7-3	TRBJ2-7	CASSPNGQGLGEQYF
TRBV28	TRBJ2-3	CASSPRGLGTDTQYF
TRBV30	TRBJ1-6	CAWSRGPESSYNSPLHF
TRBV29-1	TRBJ2-2	CSVDRGGTGELFF
TRBV28	TRBJ2-7	CASSLDKIYEQYF
TRBV27	TRBJ1-2	CASMYRGTYIF